The next 18 T cell receptor beta chains were all read from a single sample in a study of blood T cell repertoires in COVID-19. Profiled with immunoSEQ multiplex PCR; TCRdb holds only in-frame clones, not every one. The sample lists 300,000 to 350,000 clones, 80% to 90% occurring once. The sequenced sample consisted of PBMCs or T cells enriched from blood (not recorded which). The source of these receptors is a man younger than 45 who had recovered from COVID-19.

The rearrangement uses TRBV25-1 and TRBJ2-7; D unresolved. V dropped 3 bases and J dropped 9 bases, with 9 bases sitting between them. Germline lookup yields CDR1 MGHDK and CDR2 SYGVNS. This CDR3 has 11 residues. The CDR3 DNA reads TGTGCCAGCAGTGAGACTTCTGCGCAGTACTTC. Encoded protein: CASSETSAQYF.

The rearrangement joins TRBV6-5 to TRBJ1-5; TRBD1 agrees at 9 bases. The CDR3 contains 15 residues. CDR1 is MNHEY and CDR2 is SVGAGI in the germline V gene. After removal of 5 bases from V and 7 bases from J, the junction contained 9 bases not matched to a gene. The CDR3 nucleotides read TGTGCCAGCAGTATACAACAGGGGGCTGGCCAGCCCCAGCATTTT. Its protein is CASSIQQGAGQPQHF.

This chain joins TRBV19 and TRBJ1-3; D is unresolved. Germline CDR1 and CDR2: LNHDA and SQIVND (reference sequence). There are 15 residues in the CDR3. V was clipped by 4 bases and J by 0 bases, with 10 bases between them. In nucleotides, the CDR3 is TGTGCCAGTAGTACCCGCCAGAACTCTGGAAACACCATATATTTT. Translating gives CASSTRQNSGNTIYF.

The chain employs TRBV24-1 and TRBJ1-1, with 11 positions matching TRBD1. V dropped 3 bases and J dropped 5; count of bases not matched to a gene: 13. The CDR3 extends over 18 amino acids. Germline-derived CDR1 and CDR2 are KGHDR and SFDVKD. The CDR3 DNA sequence: TGTGCCACCAGTGATGTAGGGGACAGGGGGTCCGTTCGGACTGAAGCTTTCTTT. Its translation: CATSDVGDRGSVRTEAFF.

J is TRBJ1-4 and V is TRBV5-1; 9 bases are shared with TRBD1. This CDR3 region has 20 residues. V dropped 0 bases and J dropped 5; count of bases not matched to a gene: 17. The germline V gene has CDR1 SGHRS and CDR2 YFSETQ. The CDR3 region is CASSLELGQGVPEENEKLFF. CDR3 DNA sequence: TGCGCCAGCAGCTTGGAGTTGGGACAGGGTGTCCCAGAGGAGAATGAAAAACTGTTTTTT. Full variable domain (rest looked up from reference TRBV5-1 and TRBJ1-4): KAGVTQTPRYLIKTRGQQVTLSCSPISGHRSVSWYQQTPGQGLQFLFEYFSETQRNKGNFPGRFSGRQFSNSRSEMNVSTLELGDSALYLCASSLELGQGVPEENEKLFFGSGTQLSVL.

The chain couples TRBV3-1 (or the pseudogene TRBV3-2) to TRBJ2-1; D is ambiguous. The V end was cut by 0 bases, the J end by 12 bases, with 6 bases between. Looked up from germline, CDR1 is LGHDT and CDR2 is YNNKEL (reference sequence). The CDR3 has 11 amino acids. CDR3 residues: CASSQDLRQFF. CDR3 sequence (DNA): TGTGCCAGCAGCCAAGATCTCCGGCAGTTCTTC.

A single count supports this clone. The gene calls are TRBV5-1 and TRBJ2-5; D is unclear. Trimming shortened V by 4 bases and J by 2 bases, and 9 bases separated the two germline ends. CDR3 length: 13 residues. Germline CDR1 SGHRS, CDR2 YFSETQ. CDR3 amino acids: CASSPSSQETQYF. CDR3 DNA sequence: TGCGCCAGCAGCCCCTCGAGTCAAGAGACCCAGTACTTC.

This chain joins TRBV18 and TRBJ2-7, with a weak D call TRBD1 (7 bases). Between the trimmed V and J ends, which lost 4 bases and 5 bases, there was a span of 21 bases. Germline V gene lookup returns CDR1 KGHSH and CDR2 LQKENI. The CDR3 extends over 16 amino acids. The CDR3 is CASSLIGQASGDEQYF. The CDR3 nucleotides are TGTGCCAGCTCACTGATAGGACAGGCCTCGGGGGACGAGCAGTACTTC.

This chain links TRBV29-1 with TRBJ1-1; possibly TRBD1 for D (6 bases). V was pared by 8 bases and J by 0 bases, with 13 bases between. CDR1 is SQVTM and CDR2 is ANQGSEA in the germline V gene. The CDR3 extends over 13 amino acids. In DNA, the CDR3 is TGCAGCAGCGACAGGACCATGAACACTGAAGCTTTCTTT. The encoded protein is CSSDRTMNTEAFF.

The rearrangement joins TRBV27 to TRBJ1-1; D unresolved. Germline lookup yields CDR1 MNHEY and CDR2 SMNVEV (reference sequence). The CDR3 runs 14 residues. Trimming left V 3 bases short and J 0 bases short, with 8 bases between. CDR3 protein: CASSFDSVNTEAFF. In DNA, the CDR3 is TGTGCCAGCAGTTTCGATTCAGTGAACACTGAAGCTTTCTTT.

V gene TRBV5-1 combines with J gene TRBJ1-4; 9 nucleotides match TRBD1. Germline V gives CDR1 SGHRS, CDR2 YFSETQ. Trimming took 4 bases from V and 0 from J; bases not matched to a gene: 4. The CDR3 is made up of 16 amino acids. The DNA of the CDR3 is TGCGCCAGCAGCCGGGGACAGGGTGCAACTAATGAAAAACTGTTTTTT. As protein: CASSRGQGATNEKLFF.

The CDR3 spells CASSLESEKLFF. CDR3 bases: TGTGCCAGCAGTTTGGAGAGTGAAAAACTGTTTTTT. V is TRBV12-3 or TRBV12-4 and J is TRBJ1-4; no reliable D call. Trimming left V 3 bases short and J 7 bases short, with 6 bases between. This CDR3 has 12 amino acids.

The chain couples TRBV18 to TRBJ1-2; D may be TRBD1 (5 bases). The CDR3 loop spans 17 amino acids. Germline CDR1 KGHSH, CDR2 LQKENI. Trimming took off 0 bases at V and 6 bases at J, with 20 bases between the two ends. The CDR3 sequence: CASSPPSSAGGSDGYTF. The CDR3 coding sequence is TGTGCCAGCTCACCACCATCCTCTGCGGGGGGTTCTGATGGCTACACCTTC.

The chain links TRBV5-1 to TRBJ1-2, with unresolved D. The CDR3 contains 12 residues. Trimming left V 1 base short and J 4 bases short, with 5 bases between. Germline CDR1 and CDR2: SGHRS and YFSETQ. In DNA form, the CDR3 reads TGCGCCAGCAGCTTGCTCGGCTATGGCTACACCTTC. Protein: CASSLLGYGYTF.

The rearrangement links TRBV7-2 to TRBJ2-2, with a weak D call TRBD2 (5 bases). V lost 6 bases and J 4 bases, leaving 18 bases between the germline ends. The germline gives CDR1 SGHTA, CDR2 FQGNSA. The CDR3 has 16 amino acids. CDR3 nucleotide sequence: TGTGCCAGCAGAACGGGATCCGGAACCATCACCGGGGAGCTGTTTTTT. Translation gives CASRTGSGTITGELFF.

This chain joins TRBV7-3 and TRBJ1-2; TRBD1 matches at 11 bases. The CDR3 covers 15 residues. Germline CDR1 and CDR2: SGHTA and FQGTGA. Trimming removed 4 bases from V and 4 bases from J; junction bases left unmatched: 5. The DNA for the CDR3 is TGTGCCAGCAGCTCCGGACAGGGGGCGAGCTATGGCTACACCTTC. It yields the protein CASSSGQGASYGYTF.

With regard to this clone: Distinct nucleotide sequences in the sample also encode this CDR3. This sequence joins TRBV6-5 and TRBJ1-1; no clear D gene. Germline V lookup: CDR1 MNHEY, CDR2 SVGAGI. Trimming pared 2 bases from V and 1 base from J, leaving 5 bases between. The CDR3 contains 13 residues. Here the CDR3 DNA reads TGTGCCAGCAGTTACGAGCCGAACACTGAAGCTTTCTTT. This translates into CASSYEPNTEAFF.

This clone was observed a few times. The chain joins TRBV5-1 to TRBJ1-6; 7 positions match TRBD1. Trimming removed 4 bases from V and 7 bases from J; junction bases left unmatched: 11. Germline CDR1 and CDR2: SGHRS and YFSETQ. There are 16 residues in the CDR3. The CDR3 DNA is TGCGCCAGCAGCGTTAGGGGGCTTGAGGGCAATTCACCCCTCCACTTT. Its translation is CASSVRGLEGNSPLHF.